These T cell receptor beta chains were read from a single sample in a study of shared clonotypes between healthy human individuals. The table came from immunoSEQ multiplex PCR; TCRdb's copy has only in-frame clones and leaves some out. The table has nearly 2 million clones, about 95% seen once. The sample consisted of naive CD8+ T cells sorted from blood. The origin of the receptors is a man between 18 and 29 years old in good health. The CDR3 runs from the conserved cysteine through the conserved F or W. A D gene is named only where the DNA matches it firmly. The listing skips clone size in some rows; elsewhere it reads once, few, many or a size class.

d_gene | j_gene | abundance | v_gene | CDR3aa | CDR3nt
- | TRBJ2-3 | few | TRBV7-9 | CASSLGPDTQYF | TGTGCCAGCAGCTTAGGTCCAGATACGCAGTATTTT
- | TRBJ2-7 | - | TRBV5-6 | CASSWSGVVYEQYF | TGTGCCAGCAGCTGGTCAGGGGTCGTCTACGAGCAGTACTTC
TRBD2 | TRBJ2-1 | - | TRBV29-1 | CSVGTSGYNEQFF | TGCAGCGTAGGGACTAGCGGGTACAATGAGCAGTTCTTC
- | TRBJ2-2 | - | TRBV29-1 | CSAQGSATGELFF | TGCAGCGCTCAGGGTTCGGCCACCGGGGAGCTGTTTTTT
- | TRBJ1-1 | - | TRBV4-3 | CASSQEIGIMNTEAFF | TGCGCCAGCAGCCAAGAAATAGGGATCATGAACACTGAAGCTTTCTTT
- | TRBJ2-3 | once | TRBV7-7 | CASSLAASRTDTQYF | TGTGCTAGCAGCTTAGCGGCCAGCCGCACAGATACGCAGTATTTT
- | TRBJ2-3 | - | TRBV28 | CASSLGAATDTQYF | TGTGCCAGCAGTTTGGGAGCGGCCACAGATACGCAGTATTTT
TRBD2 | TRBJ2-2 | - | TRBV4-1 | CASSLSGGANTGELFF | TGCGCCAGCAGCCTTAGCGGGGGAGCAAACACCGGGGAGCTGTTTTTT
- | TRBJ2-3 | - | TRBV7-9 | CASSSWGTDTQYF | TGTGCCAGCAGCTCTTGGGGTACAGATACGCAGTATTTT
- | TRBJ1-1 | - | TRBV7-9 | CASSPDVGGLSYMNTEAFF | TGTGCCAGCAGCCCAGATGTGGGGGGACTCTCCTATATGAACACTGAAGCTTTCTTT
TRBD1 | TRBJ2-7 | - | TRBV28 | CASSQRQGGGEQYF | TGTGCCAGCAGTCAGCGACAGGGGGGTGGCGAGCAGTACTTC
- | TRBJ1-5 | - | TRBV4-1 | CASSHRVDSNQPQHF | TGCGCCAGCAGCCACCGGGTTGATAGCAATCAGCCCCAGCATTTT
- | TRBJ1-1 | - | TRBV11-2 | CASSRQFMNTEAFF | TGTGCCAGCAGCCGACAGTTCATGAACACTGAAGCTTTCTTT
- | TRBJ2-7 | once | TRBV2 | CASSDSATRTYEQYF | TGTGCCAGCAGTGATTCGGCTACTAGGACCTACGAGCAGTACTTC
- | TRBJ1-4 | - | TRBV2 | CASSGLGEKLFF | TGTGCCAGCAGCGGACTGGGGGAAAAACTGTTTTTT
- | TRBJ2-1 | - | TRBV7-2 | CATPRDPGTTYNEQFF | TGTGCCACCCCCCGGGATCCCGGGACAACCTACAATGAGCAGTTCTTC
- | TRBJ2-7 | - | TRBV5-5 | CASSSGVPYEQYF | TGTGCCAGCAGCTCGGGCGTTCCCTACGAGCAGTACTTC
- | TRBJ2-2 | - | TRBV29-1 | CSVVWGTGELFF | TGCAGCGTTGTTTGGGGGACCGGGGAGCTGTTTTTT
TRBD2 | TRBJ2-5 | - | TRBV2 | CASSATSGGPNRSQETQYF | TGTGCCAGCAGTGCGACTAGCGGGGGGCCTAACCGTTCCCAAGAGACCCAGTACTTC
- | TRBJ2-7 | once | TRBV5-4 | CASSSWDTSYEQYF | TGTGCCAGCAGCTCCTGGGACACCTCCTACGAGCAGTACTTC
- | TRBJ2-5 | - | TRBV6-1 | CASSGWRDQETQYF | TGTGCCAGCAGTGGGTGGAGGGACCAAGAGACCCAGTACTTC
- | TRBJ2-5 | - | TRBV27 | CASSPRNQMGTQYF | TGTGCCAGCAGTCCCCGCAACCAAATGGGGACCCAGTACTTC
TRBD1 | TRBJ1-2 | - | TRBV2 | CATEDPGQGAIVHYGYTF | TGTGCCACAGAGGATCCGGGACAGGGGGCGATTGTTCACTATGGCTACACCTTC
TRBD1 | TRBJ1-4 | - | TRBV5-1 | CASSWEGGIGEKLFF | TGCGCCAGCAGCTGGGAAGGGGGCATAGGAGAAAAACTGTTTTTT
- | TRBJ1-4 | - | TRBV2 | CASSDPLRGVDEKLFF | TGTGCCAGCAGTGACCCCTTAAGGGGTGTGGATGAAAAACTGTTTTTT
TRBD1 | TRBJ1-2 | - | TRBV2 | CASSDPQGGDYGYTF | TGTGCCAGCAGTGATCCTCAGGGGGGTGACTATGGCTACACCTTC
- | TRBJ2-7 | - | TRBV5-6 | CASCIGGRGYEQYF | TGTGCCAGCTGCATCGGGGGGCGCGGGTACGAGCAGTACTTC
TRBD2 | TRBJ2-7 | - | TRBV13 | CASSLGLVGYEQYF | TGTGCCAGCAGCTTGGGACTAGTGGGCTACGAACAGTACTTC
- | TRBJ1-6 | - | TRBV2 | CASLVGPDYNSPLHF | TGTGCCAGCCTTGTGGGACCCGATTATAATTCACCCCTCCACTTT
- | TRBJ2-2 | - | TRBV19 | CANGNTGELFF | TGTGCCAACGGTAACACCGGGGAGCTGTTTTTT
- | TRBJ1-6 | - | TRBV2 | CASWGERDWNSPLHF | TGTGCCAGCTGGGGGGAAAGGGATTGGAATTCACCCCTCCACTTT
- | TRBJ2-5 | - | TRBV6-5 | CASSLGTGGETQYF | TGTGCCAGCAGTTTAGGGACCGGGGGAGAGACCCAGTACTTC
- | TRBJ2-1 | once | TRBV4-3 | CASSQEGNEQFF | TGCGCCAGCAGCCAAGAAGGCAATGAGCAGTTCTTC
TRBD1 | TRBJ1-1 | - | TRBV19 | CASSPWSPGQQNTEAFF | TGTGCCAGTAGTCCATGGAGTCCGGGACAGCAGAACACTGAAGCTTTCTTT
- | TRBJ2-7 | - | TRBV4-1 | CASSQSPRGSHEQYF | TGCGCCAGCAGCCAATCCCCCAGAGGGTCCCACGAGCAGTACTTC
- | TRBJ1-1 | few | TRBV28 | CASSLPTGTFGTEAFF | TGTGCCAGCAGTCTCCCGACAGGAACTTTCGGCACTGAAGCTTTCTTT
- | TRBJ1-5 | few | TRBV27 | CASSLWQGIQPQHF | TGTGCCAGCAGTTTATGGCAGGGAATCCAGCCCCAGCATTTT
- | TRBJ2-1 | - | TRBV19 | CASSISGYSYNEQFF | TGTGCCAGTAGTATAAGCGGGTACTCCTACAATGAGCAGTTCTTC
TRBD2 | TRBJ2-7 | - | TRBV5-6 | CASSFPLAGELSYEQYF | TGTGCCAGCAGCTTCCCTCTAGCGGGGGAGTTGAGCTACGAGCAGTACTTC
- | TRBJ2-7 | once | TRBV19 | CASSIGWGGEQYF | TGTGCCAGTAGTATAGGATGGGGTGGCGAGCAGTACTTC